These T cell receptor beta chains were read from a single sample in a study of blood T cell repertoires in COVID-19. Some clones are missing from TCRdb's copy, which holds only in-frame ones; the method was immunoSEQ multiplex PCR. The data contain approximately 80,000 clones, roughly 73% of them singletons. Sequenced input: peripheral blood. The receptors shown here come from a human donor in a cohort sampled during active COVID-19. CDR3s leave out the opening cysteine and the closing phenylalanine or tryptophan.

13 TRBJ2-7 TRBV11-2 ASSDLTGGGYEQY
14 TRBJ1-1 TRBV9 ASTSNPGTVPIEAF
15 TRBJ2-1 TRBV6-1 ASSEAPAGGYGNEQF
11 TRBJ2-1 TRBV18 ASAITGYNEQF
9 TRBJ1-1 TRBV12-3/TRBV12-4 ASRMQGEAF
11 TRBJ1-2 TRBV28 ASSFAGGYGYT
15 TRBJ2-2 TRBV5-1 ASSPNPGQGNTGELF
11 TRBJ1-5 TRBV5-4 ATSADWGQPQH
14 TRBJ2-7 TRBV5-1 ASSLAVRPGYAGQY
11 TRBJ2-1 TRBV20-1 SASGDRGNEQF
11 TRBJ2-5 TRBV9 ASSPGGGETQY
13 TRBJ2-7 TRBV19 ASSIPGTGLYEQY
13 TRBJ2-7 TRBV2 ASSGGTGGIYEQY
15 TRBJ1-1 TRBV5-1 ASSRDRDFGMNTEAF
14 TRBJ1-1 TRBV3-1/TRBV3-2 ASSHQQGARNTEAF
11 TRBJ2-7 TRBV4-1 ASSQLVSHEQY
15 TRBJ2-3 TRBV27 ASSWGGASGSRDTQY
11 TRBJ1-5 TRBV7-9 ASAGAGNQPQH
12 TRBJ2-7 TRBV4-2 ASSQAWGLSEQY
14 TRBJ2-1 TRBV12-5 ASGFSGTGVYNEQF
14 TRBJ1-1 TRBV5-1 ASSTPTGEIDTEAF
11 TRBJ1-2 TRBV28 ASSLYTAYGYT
15 TRBJ1-1 TRBV7-9 ASSLGLQGFSRAEAF
13 TRBJ2-1 TRBV7-9 ASSIMGGGAGEQF
13 TRBJ2-1 TRBV6-4 ASSESSGGGNEQF
16 TRBJ2-6 TRBV5-4 ASSLELGGDSGANVLT
13 TRBJ2-5 TRBV6-5 ASSNPGLAEETQY
12 TRBJ2-5 TRBV12-5 ASGSGMGAETQY
13 TRBJ2-1 TRBV11-3 ASSSRLAPDNEQF